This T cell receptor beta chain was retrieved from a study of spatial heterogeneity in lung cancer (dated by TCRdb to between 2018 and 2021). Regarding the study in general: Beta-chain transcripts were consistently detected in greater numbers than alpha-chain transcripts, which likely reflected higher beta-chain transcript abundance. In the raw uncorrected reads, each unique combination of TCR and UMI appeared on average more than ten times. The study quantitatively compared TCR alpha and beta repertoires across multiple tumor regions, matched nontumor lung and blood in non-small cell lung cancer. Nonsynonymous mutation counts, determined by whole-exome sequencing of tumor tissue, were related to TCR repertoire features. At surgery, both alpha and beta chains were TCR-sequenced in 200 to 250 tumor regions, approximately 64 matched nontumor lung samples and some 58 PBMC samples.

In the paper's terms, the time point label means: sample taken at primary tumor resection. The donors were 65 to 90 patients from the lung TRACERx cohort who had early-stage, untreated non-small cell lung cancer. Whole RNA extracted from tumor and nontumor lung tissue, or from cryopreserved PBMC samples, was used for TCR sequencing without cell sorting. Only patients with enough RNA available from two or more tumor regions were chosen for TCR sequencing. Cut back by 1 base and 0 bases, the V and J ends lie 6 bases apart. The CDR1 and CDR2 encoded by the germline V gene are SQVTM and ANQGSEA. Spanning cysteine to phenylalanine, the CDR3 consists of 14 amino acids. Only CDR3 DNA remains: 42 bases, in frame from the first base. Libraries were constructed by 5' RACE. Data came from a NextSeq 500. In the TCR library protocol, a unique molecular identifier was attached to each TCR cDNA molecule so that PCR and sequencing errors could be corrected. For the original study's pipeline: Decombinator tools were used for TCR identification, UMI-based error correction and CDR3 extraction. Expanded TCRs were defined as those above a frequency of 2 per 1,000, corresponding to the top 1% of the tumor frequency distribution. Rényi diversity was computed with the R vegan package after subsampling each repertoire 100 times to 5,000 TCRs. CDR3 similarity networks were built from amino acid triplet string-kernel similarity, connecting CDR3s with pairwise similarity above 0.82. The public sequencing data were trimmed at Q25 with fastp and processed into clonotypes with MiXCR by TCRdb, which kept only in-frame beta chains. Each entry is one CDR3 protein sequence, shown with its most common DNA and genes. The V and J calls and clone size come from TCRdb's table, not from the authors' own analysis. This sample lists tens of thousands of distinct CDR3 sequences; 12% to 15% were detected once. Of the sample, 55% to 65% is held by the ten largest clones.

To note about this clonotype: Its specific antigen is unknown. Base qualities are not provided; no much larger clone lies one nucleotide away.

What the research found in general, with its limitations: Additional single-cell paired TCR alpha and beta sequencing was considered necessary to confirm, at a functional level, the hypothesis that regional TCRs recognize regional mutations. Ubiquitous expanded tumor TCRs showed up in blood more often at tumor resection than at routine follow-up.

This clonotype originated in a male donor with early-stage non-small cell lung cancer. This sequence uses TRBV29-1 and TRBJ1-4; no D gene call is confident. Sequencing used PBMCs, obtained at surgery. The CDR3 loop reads CSVEAPATNEKLFF. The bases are TGCAGCGTTGAAGCGCCAGCAACTAATGAAAAACTGTTTTTT. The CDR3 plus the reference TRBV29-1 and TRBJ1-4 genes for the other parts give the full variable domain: SAVISQKPSRDICQRGTSLTIQCQVDSQVTMMFWYRQQPGQSLTLIATANQGSEATYESGFVIDKFPISRPNLTFSTLTVSNMSPEDSSIYLCSVEAPATNEKLFFGSGTQLSVL.